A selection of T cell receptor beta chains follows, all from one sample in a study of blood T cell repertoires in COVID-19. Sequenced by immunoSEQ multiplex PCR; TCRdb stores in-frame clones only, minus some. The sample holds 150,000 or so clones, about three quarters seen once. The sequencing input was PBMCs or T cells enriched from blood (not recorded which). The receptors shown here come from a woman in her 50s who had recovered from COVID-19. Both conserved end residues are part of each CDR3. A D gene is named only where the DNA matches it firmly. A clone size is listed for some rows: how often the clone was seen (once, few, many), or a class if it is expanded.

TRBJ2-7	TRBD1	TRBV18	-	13	CASSPGTGNEQYF	TGTGCCAGCTCACCAGGGACAGGGAACGAGCAGTACTTC
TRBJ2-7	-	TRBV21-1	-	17	CASSRRGGTGPSYEQYF	TGTGCCAGCAGCCGTCGAGGGGGGACAGGACCCTCCTACGAGCAGTACTTC
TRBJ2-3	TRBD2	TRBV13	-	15	CASSSKRDSIDAQYF	TGTGCCAGCAGCTCAAAGCGGGACTCAATCGATGCGCAGTATTTT
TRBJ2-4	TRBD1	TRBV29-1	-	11	CSVGTEGIQYF	TGCAGCGTGGGGACAGAGGGCATTCAGTACTTC
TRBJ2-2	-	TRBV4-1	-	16	CASSQVRGADTGELFF	TGCGCCAGCAGCCAAGTAAGGGGCGCGGACACCGGGGAGCTGTTTTTT
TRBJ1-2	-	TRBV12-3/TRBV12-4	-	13	CASSFGQVYGYTF	TGTGCCAGCAGTTTTGGCCAAGTCTATGGCTACACCTTC
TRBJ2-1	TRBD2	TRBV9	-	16	CASSVGLAGGYNEQFF	TGTGCCAGCAGCGTAGGACTAGCGGGAGGTTACAATGAGCAGTTCTTC
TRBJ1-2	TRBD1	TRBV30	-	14	CAWSEAGGGYGYTF	TGTGCCTGGAGTGAGGCAGGGGGAGGATATGGCTACACCTTC
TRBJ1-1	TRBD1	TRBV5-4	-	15	CASSIRTGANTEAFF	TGTGCCAGCAGCATCCGGACAGGGGCGAACACTGAAGCTTTCTTT
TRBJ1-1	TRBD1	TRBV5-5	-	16	CASSPTSGTGFTEAFF	TGTGCCAGCAGCCCGACTTCCGGGACAGGGTTTACTGAAGCTTTCTTT
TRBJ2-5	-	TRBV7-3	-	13	CASSLSEGETQYF	TGTGCCAGCAGCTTATCGGAGGGAGAGACCCAGTACTTC
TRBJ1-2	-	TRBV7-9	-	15	CASSISDSPNYGYTF	TGTGCCAGCAGTATATCGGACAGCCCTAACTATGGCTACACCTTC
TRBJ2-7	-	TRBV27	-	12	CASSSGSYEQYF	TGTGCCAGCAGTTCAGGGTCCTACGAGCAGTACTTC
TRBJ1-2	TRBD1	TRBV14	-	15	CASSQVGQGTSGYTF	TGTGCCAGCAGCCAAGTTGGACAGGGAACGAGTGGCTACACCTTC
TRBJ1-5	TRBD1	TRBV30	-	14	CAWTQDRDSQPQHF	TGTGCCTGGACCCAGGACAGGGATAGTCAGCCCCAGCATTTT
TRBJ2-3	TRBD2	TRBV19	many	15	CASSFREGLPDTQYF	TGTGCCAGTAGTTTTCGGGAGGGCCTCCCAGATACGCAGTATTTT
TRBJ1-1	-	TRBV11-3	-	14	CASSLNQGMAEAFF	TGTGCCAGCAGCTTAAATCAGGGTATGGCTGAAGCTTTCTTT
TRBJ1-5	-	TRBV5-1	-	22	CASSLWISNQPQPAFDNQPQHF	TGCGCCAGCAGCTTGTGGATTAGCAATCAGCCCCAGCCCGCTTTTGATAATCAGCCCCAGCATTTT
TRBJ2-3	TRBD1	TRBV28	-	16	CASSFPGTGNTDTQYF	TGTGCCAGCAGTTTCCCCGGGACAGGGAACACAGATACGCAGTATTTT
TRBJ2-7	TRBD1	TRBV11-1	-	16	CASSLLPGQHPYEQYF	TGTGCCAGCAGCTTACTCCCGGGACAGCACCCATACGAGCAGTACTTC
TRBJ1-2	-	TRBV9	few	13	CASSLDYLSGYTF	TGTGCCAGCAGTCTCGACTACCTTTCGGGCTACACCTTC
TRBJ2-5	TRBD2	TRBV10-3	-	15	CAINSLAGGPETQYF	TGTGCCATCAACTCACTAGCGGGGGGGCCGGAGACCCAGTACTTC
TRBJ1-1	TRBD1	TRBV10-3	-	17	CAISESGRGVENTEAFF	TGTGCCATCAGTGAGTCCGGCAGGGGGGTAGAGAACACTGAAGCTTTCTTT
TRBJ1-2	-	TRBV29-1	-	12	CSVEGRNYGYTF	TGCAGCGTTGAAGGGAGGAACTATGGCTACACCTTC
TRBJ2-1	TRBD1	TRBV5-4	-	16	CASSLGGTVSYNEQFF	TGTGCCAGCAGCTTGGGAGGGACAGTCTCCTACAATGAGCAGTTCTTC
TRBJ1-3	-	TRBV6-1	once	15	CASSEGRSSGNTIYF	TGTGCCAGCAGTGAAGGCCGGTCCTCTGGAAACACCATATATTTT
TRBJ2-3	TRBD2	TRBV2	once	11	CASSRLAGQYF	TGTGCCAGCAGTAGGCTAGCGGGGCAGTATTTT
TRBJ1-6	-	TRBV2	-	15	CAGRVRAGDNSPLHF	TGTGCTGGGAGGGTGAGGGCAGGAGATAATTCACCCCTCCACTTT
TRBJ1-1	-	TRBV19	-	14	CASSGGPRGTEAFF	TGTGCCAGTAGTGGCGGGCCCCGGGGGACTGAAGCTTTCTTT
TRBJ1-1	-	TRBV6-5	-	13	CASSSGGTTEAFF	TGTGCCAGCAGCTCGGGGGGGACCACTGAAGCTTTCTTT
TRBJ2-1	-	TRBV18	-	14	CASSPQGSYNEQFF	TGTGCCAGCTCACCCCAGGGAAGCTACAATGAGCAGTTCTTC
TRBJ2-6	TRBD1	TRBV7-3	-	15	CASSPDRAGANVLTF	TGTGCCAGCAGCCCCGACAGGGCTGGGGCCAACGTCCTGACTTTC
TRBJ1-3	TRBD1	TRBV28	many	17	CASSPIRGLSSGNTIYF	TGTGCCAGCAGCCCCATTAGGGGGCTAAGCTCTGGAAACACCATATATTTT
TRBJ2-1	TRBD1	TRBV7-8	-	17	CASSQGQAGLSYNEQFF	TGTGCCAGCAGCCAAGGACAGGCAGGGCTCTCCTACAATGAGCAGTTCTTC
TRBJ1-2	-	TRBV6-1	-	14	CASSEWNSPNGYTF	TGTGCCAGCAGTGAATGGAACAGCCCCAATGGCTACACCTTC
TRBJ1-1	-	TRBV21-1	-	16	CASSKEGGKGATEAFF	TGTGCCAGCAGCAAAGAGGGAGGGAAAGGGGCCACTGAAGCTTTCTTT
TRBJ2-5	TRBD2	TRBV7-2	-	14	CASSSSERDGTQYF	TGTGCCAGCAGCTCGTCTGAGCGGGATGGGACCCAGTACTTC
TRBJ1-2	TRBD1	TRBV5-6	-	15	CASSSGQAGFYGYAF	TGTGCCAGCAGCTCTGGACAGGCAGGATTCTATGGCTACGCCTTC
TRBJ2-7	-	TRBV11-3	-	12	CASSFGNYEQYF	TGTGCCAGCAGCTTTGGCAACTACGAGCAGTACTTC
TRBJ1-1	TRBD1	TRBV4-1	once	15	CASSQEVRGSTEAFF	TGCGCCAGCAGCCAAGAAGTCAGGGGGTCGACTGAAGCTTTCTTT
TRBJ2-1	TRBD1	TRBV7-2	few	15	CASSLDRDRGGRQFF	TGTGCCAGCAGCTTGGACCGGGACAGGGGAGGCCGGCAGTTCTTC
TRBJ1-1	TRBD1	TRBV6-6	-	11	CASRTGWDAFF	TGTGCCAGCAGGACAGGGTGGGACGCTTTCTTT
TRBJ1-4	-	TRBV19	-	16	CASSMSGEMRNEKLFF	TGTGCCAGTAGTATGTCAGGGGAGATGAGAAATGAAAAACTGTTTTTT